This TCR beta chain appears in the sequencing data of a study of T cell repertoires in cytomegalovirus infection. Study-wide results and limits: HLA-C-restricted TCR beta clonotypes specific for CMV led the ex vivo response. People with CMV and the relevant HLA were identified by cumulative public TCR beta family frequency.

A single record per CDR3 protein comes from TCRdb applying MiXCR to the reads. The profile shows 700,000 to 850,000 distinct CDR3 sequences, about 31% of them singletons. This clonotype came up many times. The target antigen is unknown. This CDR3 contains 18 residues. CDR1 and CDR2 (germline): SGHVS, FQNEAQ. The J segment lost 2 bases and the V segment lost 5 bases, leaving 16 bases of the junction unmatched. The receptor was isolated from a human donor in good health (CMV status not recorded). Some clones in this sample may be carry-over from other donors' samples. This specimen consisted of cultured CD8+ T cells from PBMCs, obtained from culture after CMV antigen stimulation. This rearrangement joins TRBV7-8 to TRBJ2-3, with 7 bases identical to TRBD2. CDR3 nucleotide sequence: TGTGCCAGCAGCACCGACGGCCGCCTCGGGGGGATCACAGATACGCAGTATTTT. As protein: CASSTDGRLGGITDTQYF.